The clone carrying this TCR beta chain was recorded at least ten times. These data originate in a study of T-cell reconstitution after alpha-beta-depleted transplantation in children. Germline V CDR1 and CDR2: MDHEN, SYDVKM. This CDR3 contains 15 residues. Trimming left V 1 base short and J 0 bases short, with 8 bases between. Unique molecular identifiers were used to barcode this TCRbeta library. TCRdb ran MiXCR on the PCR reads and lists one entry per CDR3 protein. The table has 300,000 to 400,000 distinct CDR3 sequences, roughly 13% seen once; the top ten hold approximately 4.2%. The sequence came from a human donor who donated a stem cell graft to a child with Fanconi anemia. This sequence joins TRBV28 and TRBJ2-3; a possible D gene is TRBD2 (5 bases). Sequencing was performed on PBMCs, taken from the stem cell graft. DNA for the CDR3: TGTGCCAGCAGTTTATCGGGAATTAGCACAGATACGCAGTATTTT. Translated: CASSLSGISTDTQYF.